These 29 T cell receptor beta chains originate from one sample sequenced in a study of T cell changes during pregnancy in multiple sclerosis (dated by TCRdb to between 2017 and 2020). Library method: the immunoSEQ multiplex PCR assay. This immuneACCESS table, as held by TCRdb, lists in-frame sequences with V and J called but not all clones. Of the missing ones, under half trace to an unresolved V gene in checked studies; the others have no known cause. Here the sample has over 70,000 clones; approximately 94% occur a single time. The ten largest clones take up roughly 2.4% of the sample. The sample here was peripheral blood, taken in the third trimester of pregnancy. The receptor source for this set is a female donor with multiple sclerosis, enrolled in a pregnancy study.

The rearrangement links TRBV28 to TRBJ1-4; 10 nucleotides align to TRBD1. The CDR3 consists of 19 residues. Germline V gives CDR1 MDHEN, CDR2 SYDVKM. J was trimmed by 7 bases and V by 1 base; bases with no gene match: 15. CDR3 residues: CASSLFGTGVTDRFEKLFF. The CDR3, as DNA: TGTGCCAGCAGTTTATTCGGGACAGGGGTAACGGATCGTTTTGAAAAACTGTTTTTT.

The chain recombines TRBV29-1 with TRBJ2-7; weak D call: TRBD1 (6 bases). Germline values: CDR1 SQVTM, CDR2 ANQGSEA. The CDR3 has 14 residues. V was cut by 0 bases and J by 3 bases, with 12 bases left in between. CDR3 protein: CSVEDRGQNYEQYF. In DNA, the CDR3 is TGCAGCGTTGAAGACAGGGGTCAAAACTACGAGCAGTACTTC.

This clone came up once. CDR3 loop: CASSIGSSGAYEQYF. For the CDR3, the DNA is TGTGCCAGTAGTATAGGTTCCAGCGGGGCCTACGAGCAGTACTTC. The chain is built from TRBV19 and TRBJ2-7; 7 positions agree with TRBD2. CDR3 length: 15 amino acids. V dropped 1 base and J dropped 2; count of bases not matched to a gene: 5. Germline assignment: CDR1 LNHDA and CDR2 SQIVND (reference sequence).

The genes are TRBV11-2 and TRBJ1-2; D not resolved. The CDR3 sequence is 16 residues long. Trimming pared 4 bases from V and 1 base from J, leaving 16 bases between. Germline CDR1 reads SGHAT; CDR2 reads FQNNGV. The CDR3 is CASSSLRGRINYGYTF. The CDR3 DNA reads as TGTGCCAGCAGCTCTCTTAGAGGGCGGATTAACTATGGCTACACCTTC.

This chain joins TRBV6-5 and TRBJ1-5; 7 bases align to TRBD1. The CDR3 sequence is 15 residues long. Germline V lookup: CDR1 MNHEY, CDR2 SVGAGI. J gave up 9 bases and V 6 bases, and 14 bases lay outside the gene matches. The CDR3 DNA reads TGTGCCAGCAGGTCCACAGGGGCCCCCGTCGGGCCCCAGCATTTT. This encodes CASRSTGAPVGPQHF.

The CDR3 nucleotides read TGTGCCAGCAGTTACTCCACAGGTCCGTACTACGAGCAGTACTTC. This encodes CASSYSTGPYYEQYF. This chain connects TRBV6-6 to TRBJ2-7, with D possibly being TRBD1 (5 bases). Germline-derived CDR1 and CDR2 are MNHNY and SVGAGI (reference sequence). This CDR3 is 15 amino acids long. Trimming removed 0 bases at V and 3 bases at J, with 12 bases between.

The chain joins TRBV7-2 to TRBJ2-7; no firm D call. The ends were cut back, 5 bases at V and 12 bases at J, with 29 bases in the middle. CDR3 size: 16 residues. Germline V gene data show CDR1 as SGHTA and CDR2 as FQGNSA. The CDR3 reads CASSQTNPEYQPRSYF. In DNA form, the CDR3 reads TGTGCCAGCAGCCAAACAAACCCTGAATATCAGCCCAGGTCGTACTTC.

The chain joins TRBV10-1 to TRBJ2-3, with 11 bases aligning to TRBD2. The CDR3 extends over 22 amino acids. CDR1 WNHNN and CDR2 SYGVQD come from the germline V gene (reference sequence). The ends lost 7 bases at V and 2 bases at J; junction bases unmatched: 26. The CDR3, as DNA: TGCGCCAGCAAACTCCTCCTCCCGGCTAGCGGGAGGTTAGGGCAGAACACAGATACGCAGTATTTT. Protein product: CASKLLLPASGRLGQNTDTQYF.

The table lists this clone with a count of one. V and J are TRBV29-1 and TRBJ2-3; 8 bases fit TRBD2. Unmatched junction bases numbered 7, after V lost 3 bases and J lost 5 bases. CDR3 size: 14 residues. The V gene's germline CDR1 is SQVTM and CDR2 ANQGSEA. In DNA, the CDR3 is TGCAGCGTTGACAGGGCGGGAGGATTAGATACGCAGTATTTT. Translated, it gives CSVDRAGGLDTQYF.

The genes are TRBV5-6 and TRBJ2-7; D not certain. V was clipped by 0 bases and J by 6 bases, with 7 bases between them. The CDR3 extends over 12 amino acids. The germline V gene encodes CDR1 SGHDT and CDR2 YYEEEE. The CDR3 is CASSLVAVEQYF. CDR3 bases: TGTGCCAGCAGCTTGGTGGCAGTCGAGCAGTACTTC.

The chain employs TRBV2 and TRBJ2-5; TRBD1 might be the D (6 bases). Trimming shortened V by 6 bases and J by 3 bases, and 8 bases separated the two germline ends. Germline loops: CDR1 SNHLY, CDR2 FYNNEI. The CDR3 is 12 amino acids. Here the CDR3 reads CASRWTEETQYF. CDR3 nucleotides: TGTGCCAGCAGATGGACAGAAGAGACCCAGTACTTC.

V usage is TRBV7-9 and J usage is TRBJ2-3; TRBD2 aligns across 8 bases. The CDR3 has 17 residues. V was pared by 5 bases and J by 0 bases, with 10 bases of the junction left unmatched. Germline lookup yields CDR1 SEHNR and CDR2 FQNEAQ (reference sequence). Here the CDR3 reads CASSRILAGLSTDTQYF. In DNA, the CDR3 is TGTGCCAGCAGCCGCATATTAGCGGGACTTAGCACAGATACGCAGTATTTT.

This rearrangement joins TRBV14 to TRBJ2-3; 10 bases agree with TRBD1. V dropped 5 bases and J dropped 1; count of bases not matched to a gene: 9. The CDR3 consists of 17 residues. Looked up from germline, CDR1 is SGHDN and CDR2 is FVKESK. CDR3 in DNA: TGTGCCAGCAGCGGACAGGGGGTCGGTGATGGCACAGATACGCAGTATTTT. It translates to CASSGQGVGDGTDTQYF.

This chain connects TRBV11-2 to TRBJ1-2; no definite D call. The CDR3 has 14 amino acids. CDR1 is SGHAT and CDR2 is FQNNGV in the germline V gene. The germline V and J ends were trimmed by 4 bases and 1 base, with 10 bases remaining between them. For the CDR3, the DNA is TGTGCCAGCAGCTCCGCGACTCGTAACTATGGCTACACCTTC. Its protein is CASSSATRNYGYTF.

The rearrangement uses TRBV7-2 and TRBJ2-1, with 7 bases fitting TRBD1. Germline loops: CDR1 SGHTA, CDR2 FQGNSA. CDR3 size: 14 residues. With 8 bases clipped from V and 7 bases from J, the junction kept 11 bases outside the gene matches. The DNA for the CDR3 is TGTGCCAGCGGGGCAAAACAGGGGCTGAATGAGCAGTTCTTC. Protein: CASGAKQGLNEQFF.

This rearrangement joins TRBV6-1 to TRBJ2-7, with 8 bases that match TRBD2. The CDR3 spans 13 residues. Losses at the gene ends were 9 bases for V and 3 bases for J; bases not matched to a gene: 7. The V gene's germline CDR1 is MNHNS and CDR2 SASEGT. The CDR3 coding sequence is TGTGCCAGTACTACTAGCGGCTACTACGAGCAGTACTTC. Translation: CASTTSGYYEQYF.

J is TRBJ1-5 and V is TRBV5-5; D ambiguous. V shed 4 bases and J shed 0 bases, with 11 bases lying between them. Germline assignment: CDR1 SGHKS and CDR2 YYEKEE (reference sequence). The CDR3 consists of 15 residues. The CDR3 nucleotides are TGTGCCAGCAGCGACCGGGGATATAGCAATCAGCCCCAGCATTTT. It yields the protein CASSDRGYSNQPQHF.

V usage is TRBV5-5 and J usage is TRBJ1-5; maybe TRBD1 (5 bases). The CDR3 has 15 amino acids. The germline V and J ends were trimmed by 0 bases and 1 base, with 8 bases remaining between them. CDR1 and CDR2 from the germline V gene are SGHKS and YYEKEE (reference sequence). CDR3 DNA: TGTGCCAGCAGCTTGGCAGGGTCGAGCAATCAGCCCCAGCATTTT. It translates to CASSLAGSSNQPQHF.

The CDR3 protein is CASSHGTGSGNTIYF. In DNA form, the CDR3 reads TGTGCCAGCAGTCATGGGACAGGCTCTGGAAACACCATATATTTT. The chain carries TRBV28 and TRBJ1-3; 8 nucleotides match TRBD1. V lost 5 bases and J lost 0; bases outside the gene matches: 3. The V gene's germline CDR1 is MDHEN and CDR2 SYDVKM. The CDR3 is made up of 15 amino acids. The full variable domain, its missing parts supplied by reference TRBV28 and TRBJ1-3, is DVKVTQSSRYLVKRTGEKVFLECVQDMDHENMFWYRQDPGLGLRLIYFSYDVKMKEKGDIPEGYSVSREKKERFSLILESASTNQTSMYLCASSHGTGSGNTIYFGEGSWLTVV.

The rearrangement joins TRBV27 to TRBJ1-4; TRBD1 matches at 7 bases. The CDR3 is 15 amino acids. The V segment lost 6 bases and the J segment 0 bases; nucleotides outside the gene matches: 4. CDR1 is MNHEY and CDR2 is SMNVEV in the germline V gene (reference sequence). The CDR3 protein is CASRLGTATNEKLFF. For the CDR3, the DNA is TGTGCCAGCAGATTAGGGACAGCAACTAATGAAAAACTGTTTTTT. Combining the CDR3 with reference TRBV27 and TRBJ1-4 gives the whole variable domain EAQVTQNPRYLITVTGKKLTVTCSQNMNHEYMSWYRQDPGLGLRQIYYSMNVEVTDKGDVPEGYKVSRKEKRNFPLILESPSPNQTSLYFCASRLGTATNEKLFFGSGTQLSVL.

The CDR3, as DNA: TGTGCCAGCAGCTTACGGATTGGGAGGGGTGCAACTAATGAAAAACTGTTTTTT. Its protein product is CASSLRIGRGATNEKLFF. The chain joins TRBV7-9 to TRBJ1-4; tentatively, D is TRBD1 (5 bases). Trimming pared 2 bases from V and 0 bases from J, leaving 16 bases between. From germline, CDR1 is SEHNR and CDR2 FQNEAQ (reference sequence). This CDR3 region has 18 residues.

This clone was observed once. The chain has TRBV27 and TRBJ2-5, with TRBD1 as a possible D gene (6 bases). CDR1 is MNHEY and CDR2 is SMNVEV in the germline V gene (reference sequence). V was cut by 3 bases and J by 4 bases, with 12 bases left in between. The CDR3 length is 14 residues. Written as DNA, the CDR3 is TGTGCCAGCAGTTTGGAACAGGGTGGAGAGACCCAGTACTTC. It specifies CASSLEQGGETQYF.

V usage is TRBV30 and J usage is TRBJ2-1; D not resolved. The ends were cut back, 0 bases at V and 4 bases at J, with 10 bases in the middle. CDR3 length: 14 amino acids. Germline V lookup: CDR1 GTSNPN, CDR2 SVGIG (reference sequence). CDR3 sequence (DNA): TGTGCCTGGAGTGTACCGGGTAGGTACAATGAGCAGTTCTTC. This translates into CAWSVPGRYNEQFF.

The chain links TRBV2 to TRBJ1-1, with 7 bases fitting TRBD1. From germline, CDR1 is SNHLY and CDR2 FYNNEI. V lost 4 bases to trimming and J lost 3 bases; unmatched junction nucleotides: 5. The length of the CDR3 is 14 residues. The CDR3 region has the DNA TGTGCCAGCAGTGTAGTGACAGGGTACACTGAAGCTTTCTTT. Translation gives CASSVVTGYTEAFF.

CDR3: CASSLDVLAFYEQYF. CDR3 nucleotides: TGCGCCAGCAGCTTGGATGTACTCGCCTTCTACGAGCAGTACTTC. The chain joins TRBV5-1 to TRBJ2-7; D call uncertain. Trimming cost V 0 bases and J 3 bases, with 13 bases left between them. The V gene's germline CDR1 is SGHRS and CDR2 YFSETQ. The CDR3 sequence is 15 residues long. The full variable domain, rest sourced from reference TRBV5-1 and TRBJ2-7, is KAGVTQTPRYLIKTRGQQVTLSCSPISGHRSVSWYQQTPGQGLQFLFEYFSETQRNKGNFPGRFSGRQFSNSRSEMNVSTLELGDSALYLCASSLDVLAFYEQYFGPGTRLTVT.

The chain is built from TRBV2 and TRBJ2-7; 8 nucleotides agree with TRBD2. CDR1 is SNHLY, CDR2 FYNNEI, per germline. J was trimmed by 8 bases and V by 4 bases; bases with no gene match: 7. CDR3 size: 13 residues. The DNA of the CDR3 is TGTGCCAGCAGTGTGCAGCGGGAGAGGAAGCAGTACTTC. This codes for CASSVQRERKQYF.

This clone was detected only once. DNA of the CDR3: TGTGCCAGCGAAGCGGAGGTTAGCATGAACACTGAAGCTTTCTTT. The encoded protein is CASEAEVSMNTEAFF. The gene calls are TRBV28 and TRBJ1-1; no definite D call. The germline V gene has CDR1 MDHEN and CDR2 SYDVKM. The CDR3 spans 15 residues. Trimming removed 8 bases at V and 0 bases at J, with 16 bases between.

The J gene is TRBJ2-1, the V gene TRBV30; TRBD2 matches at 9 bases. The length of the CDR3 is 14 residues. Trimming at V came to 7 bases and at J to 0 bases, leaving 4 bases not matched to a gene. In germline, CDR1 is GTSNPN, CDR2 SVGIG (reference sequence). CDR3 amino acids: CASKLAGSYNEQFF. The CDR3 nucleotides are TGTGCCTCGAAACTAGCGGGCTCCTACAATGAGCAGTTCTTC.

The chain recombines TRBV6-1 with TRBJ2-7, with D possibly TRBD1 on 6 matching bases. The V and J ends lost 0 bases and 6 bases respectively, with 15 bases between them. The length of the CDR3 is 15 residues. In germline, CDR1 is MNHNS, CDR2 SASEGT. The CDR3 nucleotides are TGTGCCAGCAGTGAAGCTTACAGGGCCCCCGGCGAGCAGTACTTC. Its protein is CASSEAYRAPGEQYF.